The present T cell receptor beta chain was sequenced within a study of shared clonotypes between healthy human individuals (dated by TCRdb to 2020 to 2021). For context, the study as a whole: Three men and a couple of women, aged 18 to 49 years, made up the cohort. For each donor, CD4 naive and CD4 memory were each run on three plates, CD8 naive on two plates, and CD8 memory on one plate. Blood TCR repertoires of about 5 healthy adults were deeply sequenced to estimate repertoire size and the extent of clonotype sharing between individuals. Different laboratories and diverse techniques were used to prepare libraries and sequence TCR repertoires, to increase sequencing depth and limit assay-specific biases. Leukapheresis yielded between about 0.8 and 8.9 billion PBMCs per donor. The study at large found these results: Sampling was restricted to blood, and TCR repertoires in tissues likely differ from the TCR repertoires found in blood. Approximately 5% of naive CD4, roughly 3.6% of naive CD8, around 2.3% of memory CD4, and 0.4% of memory CD8 clonotypes were shared across four donors. The small number of donors limited the genetic and exposure-history diversity represented. Naive subsets generally had larger estimated clonotype richness than memory subsets. Based on pairwise subsampling, the degree of clonotype sharing among donors was expected to be affected by sequencing depth. Clonotypes shared by all four sorted-subset donors showed higher generation probabilities than non-shared clonotypes. Rarefaction of sorted-subset datasets indicated incomplete sequencing despite the large sequencing depth.

The donors were healthy, HIV-negative adults with no recently reported acute infections or vaccinations. All donors were Caucasian adults living in Nashville, Tennessee, USA. CD8 memory samples were composed of magnetically selected CD45RO+ cells combined with CCR7-negative CD45RA+ effector memory (TemRA) cells. After blood collection by leukapheresis, PBMCs were isolated using Ficoll-Histopaque density gradient centrifugation and then cryopreserved in the vapor phase of liquid nitrogen. Analytical flow cytometry was used to check the purity and quantity of every magnetically sorted T cell population. Genomic DNA was isolated from every sorted fraction and measured by UV absorbance on a Nanodrop 2000c. From the cysteine up to the phenylalanine, the CDR3 has a length of 14 residues. The only DNA kept is the CDR3, 42 bases in frame from the first base. CDR1 and CDR2 were assigned from the germline V gene as SGHRS and YFSETQ. V is cut by 0 bases and J by 4 bases, and the space between the germline ends is 9 bases.

Using the deep immunoSEQ assay, multiplex PCR amplified TCR CDR3 regions from genomic DNA. For each cell subset, the extracted genomic DNA was distributed evenly across all wells of several immunoSEQ 96-well plates, and each plate served as one replicate. For sorted subsets, roughly 0.2 ug genomic DNA, equal to tens of thousands of T cell genomes, was loaded into each replicate PCR. Purified libraries were quantified with a Qubit 3.0 fluorometer, sized on a Bioanalyzer 2100, and re-quantified with the KAPA Library Quantification kit. Each immunoSEQ 96-well plate was sequenced on its own single-read 150-cycle Illumina NextSeq 550 flow cell. Per the authors' processing: Because only junctional sequences without quality scores were contained in the immunoSEQ output, filtering matching that applied to full-length reads could not be performed. Sequences were annotated with PyIR, a Python wrapper for IgBLAST v1.9, and V/J genes and CDR3 were assigned using IMGT germline references. Reads were removed for weak V/J assignments (E-value above 1e-6), missing CDR3, stop codons, out-of-frame junctions, or ambiguous translated residues. A V3J clonotype was defined by an identical inferred V gene, J gene, and CDR3 amino acid sequence. To compute the percentage overlap between repertoires, the number of shared unique clonotypes was divided by the size of the smaller repertoire. RTK rarefaction, the Chao1 estimator, and Recon v2.1 estimates of unobserved clonotypes were used to assess repertoire richness. For all TCRbeta clonotypes obtained by the gDNA method from a few donors, generation probabilities were computed with OLGA. The immuneACCESS repertoire file appears here via TCRdb, limited to in-frame rearrangements. These files lack a portion of the clones; in checked studies, under half of the deficit traces to unresolved V genes, and the cause of the others is not known. V and J calls and clone size are as listed in that table; D and trimming were resolved from the DNA. The sample table shows around 690,000 clones, and 90% are seen once. The top ten clonotypes cover approximately 35% of the sample.

Note on this clone: Its target antigen remains unknown. No qualities accompany the bases; no much larger clone lies one base away.

The sample comprised memory CD8+ T cells from PBMCs. The sample's cell subset or site label, decoded: CD45RO+ cells pooled with CCR7-negative TemRA cells. The TCR sequence derives from a man aged 18 to 29 in good health. Some clones in this sample may be carry-over from other donors' samples. The V and J genes are TRBV5-1 and TRBJ2-3; TRBD2 is possibly the D segment (5 matching bases). The CDR3 reads CASSLADWSDTQYF. The sequenced DNA is TGCGCCAGCAGCTTGGCGGACTGGTCAGATACGCAGTATTTT.